The rows below give T cell receptor beta chains drawn from one sample of a study of cytomegalovirus exposure and HLA in healthy donors. The repertoire was sequenced with immunoSEQ multiplex PCR; TCRdb's copy has only in-frame clones and lacks some. The data contain roughly 180,000 clones, more than 70% of them singletons. The sample comprised PBMCs. These receptors were collected from a male donor in good health and CMV-seronegative. Each CDR3 is given without its conserved first and last residue. Clone size is shown for a subset of rows, as once, few, many or a class of expanded clone.

CDR3 protein: ASRTGTSGTYEQY; clone size: NA; V gene: TRBV5-1
CDR3 protein: ASSEAKVPGQAYEQY; clone size: NA; V gene: TRBV6-1
CDR3 protein: ASSFVGQAYNSPLH; clone size: few; V gene: TRBV7-2
CDR3 protein: ASKLAGGFATQY; clone size: NA; V gene: TRBV5-6
CDR3 protein: AISERGGETQY; clone size: NA; V gene: TRBV10-3
CDR3 protein: ASSPGGGVNTEAF; clone size: NA; V gene: TRBV11-2
CDR3 protein: ASSWSGNYEQY; clone size: NA; V gene: TRBV14
CDR3 protein: ASSQAQGLNTEAF; clone size: NA; V gene: TRBV4-3
CDR3 protein: AWSADPIRDGATNEKLF; clone size: NA; V gene: TRBV30
CDR3 protein: AWSIPRTGAEQY; clone size: few; V gene: TRBV30
CDR3 protein: ASSLGRGGGEKLF; clone size: NA; V gene: TRBV7-9
CDR3 protein: ASSISRGQGGHNEQF; clone size: NA; V gene: TRBV19
CDR3 protein: ASRGAGNTEAF; clone size: NA; V gene: TRBV14
CDR3 protein: ASSPGTGKTGANVLT; clone size: NA; V gene: TRBV19
CDR3 protein: ASSKGLQGATGNTIY; clone size: NA; V gene: TRBV21-1
CDR3 protein: AWTPMGGSTDTQY; clone size: once; V gene: TRBV30
CDR3 protein: AWQTGDEKLF; clone size: NA; V gene: TRBV30
CDR3 protein: ASSGARGLRNTEAF; clone size: once; V gene: TRBV27
CDR3 protein: ASSQERGGGEKLF; clone size: few; V gene: TRBV4-2
CDR3 protein: ASSARSANEKLF; clone size: once; V gene: TRBV6-6
CDR3 protein: ASTPRDGETQY; clone size: NA; V gene: TRBV21-1
CDR3 protein: ASSQTTRTVATGELF; clone size: NA; V gene: TRBV14
CDR3 protein: ASSLEPNFSGNTIY; clone size: NA; V gene: TRBV5-5
CDR3 protein: ASSLPPPGDEQF; clone size: NA; V gene: TRBV7-6
CDR3 protein: ASRQRLDDSYEQY; clone size: NA; V gene: TRBV4-3
CDR3 protein: ASSLGGGGNTGELF; clone size: once; V gene: TRBV5-4
CDR3 protein: ASSLAETYEQY; clone size: NA; V gene: TRBV7-7
CDR3 protein: ASSTGQISHEQY; clone size: few; V gene: TRBV5-4
CDR3 protein: ASSLFGQGLEQY; clone size: NA; V gene: TRBV5-4
CDR3 protein: ACLATGGFPEAF; clone size: NA; V gene: TRBV6-5
CDR3 protein: ASSQVNLVGQLNEKLF; clone size: few; V gene: TRBV4-1
CDR3 protein: ASGLGHENSPLH; clone size: NA; V gene: TRBV12-5
CDR3 protein: ASSFRLAGAGETQY; clone size: NA; V gene: TRBV7-6
CDR3 protein: ASSGETYEQY; clone size: NA; V gene: TRBV25-1
CDR3 protein: ASSGGTGVIEQY; clone size: NA; V gene: TRBV18
CDR3 protein: SSSAAGTGIYQRAYEQY; clone size: NA; V gene: TRBV7-9
CDR3 protein: ASSKFPGYEQY; clone size: NA; V gene: TRBV28
CDR3 protein: ASSISLASEQY; clone size: NA; V gene: TRBV19
CDR3 protein: ASSPGERNSPLH; clone size: NA; V gene: TRBV6-1
CDR3 protein: AGTGRADTQY; clone size: NA; V gene: TRBV5-8
CDR3 protein: ASSDRLSFGYAEKLF; clone size: NA; V gene: TRBV4-1
CDR3 protein: AISESGQGREQF; clone size: NA; V gene: TRBV10-3
CDR3 protein: ASSSGQGLETQY; clone size: NA; V gene: TRBV7-3
CDR3 protein: ASSQEDSAGDQPQH; clone size: NA; V gene: TRBV4-2
CDR3 protein: ASSVALSGGSSTDTQY; clone size: few; V gene: TRBV9
CDR3 protein: AARAQGWGNQPQH; clone size: NA; V gene: TRBV10-3